Listed here is a single T cell receptor (beta chain). No antigen is known for it. The V end lost 4 bases, the J end lost 1 base, and 7 bases lay between the germline ends. This CDR3 has 13 amino acids. Germline CDR1 is MNHEY and CDR2 is SVGAGI. This table comes from immunoSEQ multiplex PCR, and its TCRdb copy is limited to in-frame clones, with some not included. The sample holds over 8,500 clones, around 83% seen once. This entry comes from a study of T cells in localized non-small cell lung cancer. General observations from the study: Among blood samples, higher T cell density accompanied longer overall survival. Adjacent lung was found to contain a median about 50 of the top 100 tumor clones.

The chain employs TRBV6-5 and TRBJ1-1; D call uncertain. This clonotype originated in a male donor aged 60 or older with stage III lung adenocarcinoma. The source was peripheral blood, collected before any cancer treatment. CDR3 nucleotide sequence: TGTGCCAGCAGTTCCCAGAAGAACACTGAAGCTTTCTTT. Translated, it gives CASSSQKNTEAFF.